The 9 T cell receptor beta chains listed next were all sequenced from one sample in a study of cytomegalovirus exposure and HLA in healthy donors. PCR primers comprised 60 Vbeta and 13 Jbeta primers. Libraries were prepared by immunoSEQ multiplex PCR; TCRdb keeps only in-frame clonotypes and omits some of them. The data include about 88,000 clones; the top ten clones carry around 5%. The specimen sequenced was PBMCs. The origin of the receptors is a girl aged 10-17 years in good health and CMV-seropositive.

The chain uses TRBV5-4 and TRBJ2-5; the match to TRBD2 covers 7 bases. The CDR3 runs to 16 residues. Germline lookup yields CDR1 SGHNT and CDR2 YYREEE (reference sequence). V gave up 4 bases and J gave up 1 base; unmatched junction bases: 10. In DNA, the CDR3 is TGTGCCAGCAGCGGCCGTCCTGGGGGGGGCCAAGAGACCCAGTACTTC. Its translation is CASSGRPGGGQETQYF.

This chain joins TRBV5-4 and TRBJ1-1; 8 bases are shared with TRBD1. V was clipped by 1 base and J by 0 bases; unmatched bases: 11. Germline lookup yields CDR1 SGHNT and CDR2 YYREEE (reference sequence). This CDR3 has 18 residues. In nucleotides, the CDR3 is TGTGCCAGCAGCTTGACCAAAATCTCAGGGGGCCTGAACACTGAAGCTTTCTTT. It translates to CASSLTKISGGLNTEAFF.

This chain uses TRBV2 with TRBJ1-5; D gene uncertain. Trimming removed 7 bases at V and 0 bases at J, with 10 bases between. CDR3 size: 14 residues. Germline values: CDR1 SNHLY, CDR2 FYNNEI. The DNA for the CDR3 is TGTGCCAGCAATGGTCCCTATAGCAATCAGCCCCAGCATTTT. Translation gives CASNGPYSNQPQHF.

Note on this clone: The sample holds other DNA sequences that translate to the same CDR3. The chain combines TRBV29-1 with TRBJ1-1; D is ambiguous. Germline V gives CDR1 SQVTM, CDR2 ANQGSEA. The length of the CDR3 is 13 residues. V gave up 3 bases and J gave up 0 bases, with 8 bases separating them. The CDR3 loop is CSVEVGLNTEAFF. The CDR3 DNA is TGCAGCGTTGAGGTTGGGCTGAACACTGAAGCTTTCTTT.

The J gene is TRBJ2-5, the V gene TRBV27; D possibly corresponds to TRBD2 (5 bases). The V end was cut by 7 bases, the J end by 5 bases, with 14 bases between. CDR3 length equals 13 residues. In germline, CDR1 is MNHEY, CDR2 SMNVEV (reference sequence). This CDR3 is CASTRAGLETQYF. CDR3 nucleotides: TGTGCCAGCACCCGGGCGGGTTTGGAGACCCAGTACTTC.

Note on this clone: One end of the junction fails to match germline, which may point to a read error. CDR3 sequence (DNA): TGTGCCAGCAGCGTAGGGGTAGCGGGGACTAGCGGCACAGATAAGCAGTATTTT. This sequence encodes CASSVGVAGTSGTDKQYF. The genes are TRBV9 and TRBJ2-3, with TRBD2 identical over 11 bases. The V gene's germline CDR1 is SGDLS and CDR2 YYNGEE. This CDR3 region has 18 residues.

The J gene is TRBJ2-7, the V gene TRBV28; D is unclear. CDR1 is MDHEN, CDR2 SYDVKM, per germline. The CDR3 has 14 residues. The V and J ends lost 7 bases and 1 base respectively, with 14 bases between them. This CDR3 reads CASIPRLDSYEQYF. The CDR3 nucleotides are TGTGCCAGCATCCCGCGGCTGGATTCCTACGAGCAGTACTTC. The full variable domain, completed using reference TRBV28 and TRBJ2-7, is DVKVTQSSRYLVKRTGEKVFLECVQDMDHENMFWYRQDPGLGLRLIYFSYDVKMKEKGDIPEGYSVSREKKERFSLILESASTNQTSMYLCASIPRLDSYEQYFGPGTRLTVT.

The chain recombines TRBV2 with TRBJ1-1; D gene unclear. Germline CDR1 is SNHLY and CDR2 is FYNNEI. The CDR3 has 12 amino acids. The ends were cut back, 6 bases at V and 6 bases at J, with 11 bases in the middle. CDR3 loop: CASSGGPAEAFF. The DNA for the CDR3 is TGTGCCAGCAGCGGAGGCCCAGCTGAAGCTTTCTTT.

The chain recombines TRBV5-1 with TRBJ1-1; the D gene is possibly TRBD1 (5 bases). CDR1 and CDR2 from the germline V gene are SGHRS and YFSETQ. The CDR3 consists of 12 residues. V was trimmed by 4 bases and J by 5 bases, leaving 9 bases between them. The CDR3 reads CASSGGGTEAFF. CDR3 nucleotides: TGCGCCAGCAGCGGGGGGGGGACTGAAGCTTTCTTT.